This TCR beta chain was recovered during a study of blood T cells in healthy people across ages. This clonotype was seen more than once but under ten times. Germline loops: CDR1 MNHNS, CDR2 SASEGT. CDR3 length: 18 residues. V trimming: 3 bases; J trimming: 1 base; junction bases outside the gene matches: 8. A J-beta primer mix and a sample-barcoded 5' primer were used in a second PCR of roughly 6 to 11 cycles. TCRdb called the 5' RACE reads again in MiXCR, with one record for every CDR3 protein. The profile shows approximately 360,000 distinct CDR3 sequences, over 45% of them singletons. The sequenced sample consisted of blood. This clonotype was sampled from a man between 60 and 75 years old in good health. This chain links TRBV6-1 with TRBJ2-6; TRBD1 agrees at 8 bases. CDR3: CASSEAGQGRSGANVLTF. The CDR3 bases are TGTGCCAGCAGTGAGGCCGGACAGGGACGGTCTGGGGCCAACGTCCTGACTTTC.